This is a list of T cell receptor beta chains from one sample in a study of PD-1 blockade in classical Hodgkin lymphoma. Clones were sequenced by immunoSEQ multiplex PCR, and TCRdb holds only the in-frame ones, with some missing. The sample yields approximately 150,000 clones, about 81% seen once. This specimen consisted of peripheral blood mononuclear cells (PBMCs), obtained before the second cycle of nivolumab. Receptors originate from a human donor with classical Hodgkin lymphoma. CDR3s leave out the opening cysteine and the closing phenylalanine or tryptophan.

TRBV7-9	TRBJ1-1	ASSSPAGNTEAF
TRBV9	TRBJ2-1	ASSVGVSYNEQF
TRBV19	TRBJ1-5	ASSGAPGVRHQPQH
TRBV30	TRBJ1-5	AWNPIGSNQPQH
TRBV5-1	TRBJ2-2	ASSLPGQVNTGELF
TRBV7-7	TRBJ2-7	ASSAGTGGGEQY
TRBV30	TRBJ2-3	AWKGQGADTQY
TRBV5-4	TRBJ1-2	ASSSPPGTSEGYT
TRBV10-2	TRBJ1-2	ASSDLYSGRNYGYT
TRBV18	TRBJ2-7	ASSERLASDGEQY
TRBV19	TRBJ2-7	ASKRSEGSYEQY
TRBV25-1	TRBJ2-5	ASSEFDRGETQY
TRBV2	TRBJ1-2	ASSELQKFYGYT
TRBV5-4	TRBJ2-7	ASSFRHDMVGEQY
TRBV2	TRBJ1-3	ASRPPRLSSGNTIY
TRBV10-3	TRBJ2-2	AISESRLKAGELF
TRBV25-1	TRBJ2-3	ASSRGVTDTQY
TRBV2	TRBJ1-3	ASRRTGGFSGNTIY
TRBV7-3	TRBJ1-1	ASSPREGPNTEAF
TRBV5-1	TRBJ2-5	ASSLVEETQY
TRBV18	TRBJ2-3	ASSLGTSGSGTDTQY
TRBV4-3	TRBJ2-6	ASSPEEGTPSGANVLT
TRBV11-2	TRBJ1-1	ASSLETENTEAF
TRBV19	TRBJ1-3	ASSQVSGNTIY
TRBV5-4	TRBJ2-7	ASSLPQGYEQY
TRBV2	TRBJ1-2	ASSETRQTSLGYT
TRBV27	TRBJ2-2	ASSLGLAGVTGELF
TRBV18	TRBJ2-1	ASSSNDRERTF
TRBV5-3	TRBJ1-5	ARSPGWGFQGTQPQH
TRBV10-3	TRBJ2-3	AIRGTGGGTDTQY
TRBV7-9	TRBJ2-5	ASSLIAGPQETQY
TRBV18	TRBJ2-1	ASSPPADRNEQF
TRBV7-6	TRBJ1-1	ASSLVMNTEAF
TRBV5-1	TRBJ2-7	ASSLGRTYEQY
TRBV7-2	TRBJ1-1	ASRPVRGLNTEAF
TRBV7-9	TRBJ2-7	ASSPRTGSYEQY
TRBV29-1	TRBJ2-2	SVWAENTGELF
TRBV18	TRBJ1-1	ASSPGQYTEAF
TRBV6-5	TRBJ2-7	ASSYGTGLREQY
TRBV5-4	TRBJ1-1	ASSFSRGEEAF
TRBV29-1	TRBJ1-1	SSGMWDREMNTEAF
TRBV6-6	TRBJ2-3	ASGTSGDTQY